One and the same sample provided the 15 T cell receptor beta chains below, sequenced in a study of T cell repertoires in cytomegalovirus infection (dated by TCRdb to between 2019 and 2020). TCRdb shows the sequencer as Illumina HiSeq 1500. TCRdb redid the processing of the public reads, applying fastp at Q25 and MiXCR, and retained in-frame beta chains. CDR3 protein duplicates are merged, each entry listing the most common genes and DNA. For this sample the table gives 210,000 or so distinct CDR3 sequences, of which approximately 7% were detected only once. The ten largest clones capture around 6% of the sample. The sample taken for sequencing was PBMCs. These receptors all stem from a human donor in good health (CMV status not recorded). Some clones in this sample may be carry-over from other donors' samples.

This clonotype was seen repeatedly, ten times or more. The chain has TRBV28 and TRBJ2-2, with a tentative D call TRBD1 (6 bases). V lost 6 bases to trimming and J lost 3 bases, with 11 bases between them. Per the germline V gene, CDR1 is MDHEN and CDR2 is SYDVKM. The CDR3 has 14 residues. The CDR3, as DNA: TGTGCCAGCAGCCTGGACAGATACACCGGGGAGCTGTTTTTT. Its translation: CASSLDRYTGELFF.

This chain joins TRBV4-1 and TRBJ1-1; D perhaps matches TRBD1 (6 bases). CDR1 is MGHRA and CDR2 is YSYEKL in the germline V gene. The CDR3 loop spans 16 amino acids. The germline V and J ends were trimmed by 1 base and 1 base, with 13 bases remaining between them. The CDR3 bases are TGCGCCAGCAGCCAAGTACAGGGCCGGCCGAACACTGAAGCTTTCTTT. It yields the protein CASSQVQGRPNTEAFF.

This clonotype was counted at least ten times. The chain is built from TRBV7-8 and TRBJ2-7; D might be TRBD2 (5 bases). Trimming removed 4 bases from V and 6 bases from J, with 16 bases in between. Per the germline V gene, CDR1 is SGHVS and CDR2 is FQNEAQ. The CDR3 runs to 14 residues. CDR3 coding DNA: TGTGCCAGCAGCTCCCGTGATCGGGGAAGCGAGCAGTACTTC. Its translation is CASSSRDRGSEQYF.

The chain employs TRBV19 and TRBJ2-5; TRBD1 matches 9 bases. The CDR3 spans 14 residues. Trimming removed 6 bases from V and 5 bases from J; junction bases left unmatched: 7. Germline lookup yields CDR1 LNHDA and CDR2 SQIVND (reference sequence). The CDR3 bases are TGTGCCAGTAGCCCCGGGACAGGGTGGGAGACCCAGTACTTC. This codes for CASSPGTGWETQYF.

There are many counts of this clonotype. The V call is TRBV20-1, the J call TRBJ1-5, with D unresolved. The CDR3 spans 15 residues. Germline V gives CDR1 DFQATT, CDR2 SNEGSKA (reference sequence). V was pared by 3 bases and J by 0 bases, with 12 bases between. The CDR3 region is CSASSGEYSNQPQHF. CDR3 DNA: TGCAGTGCTAGTTCTGGGGAGTATAGCAATCAGCCCCAGCATTTT.

This clonotype was counted only a few times. CDR3 coding DNA: TGCAGCGGGACATTCGGGGGGAAAGGCTACACCTTC. It specifies CSGTFGGKGYTF. The gene calls are TRBV29-1 and TRBJ1-2, with D possibly being TRBD1 (5 bases). V lost 7 bases to trimming and J lost 8 bases, with 17 bases between them. Germline values: CDR1 SQVTM, CDR2 ANQGSEA. The CDR3 contains 12 residues.

This clonotype was detected many times. The gene calls are TRBV11-2 and TRBJ2-2; D gene unclear. The V end lost 0 bases, the J end lost 3 bases, and 8 bases lay between the germline ends. CDR3 size: 15 residues. In germline, CDR1 is SGHAT, CDR2 FQNNGV. The CDR3 DNA reads as TGTGCCAGCAGCTTAGATCCCAGATACACCGGGGAGCTGTTTTTT. Translating it yields CASSLDPRYTGELFF.

Many counts were recorded for this clonotype. CDR3 sequence reads: CASSPRPGTLNEKLFF. CDR3 coding DNA: TGTGCCAGCAGCCCAAGACCCGGGACGCTAAATGAAAAACTGTTTTTT. This chain links TRBV7-9 with TRBJ1-4; D may be TRBD1 (5 bases). Trimming cost V 5 bases and J 5 bases, with 18 bases left between them. Germline V lookup: CDR1 SEHNR, CDR2 FQNEAQ (reference sequence). The CDR3 contains 16 residues.

This clonotype was observed a few times. The rearrangement uses TRBV9 and TRBJ2-7; 7 bases agree with TRBD2. The CDR3 totals 16 residues. The germline V gene encodes CDR1 SGDLS and CDR2 YYNGEE. Trimming took 0 bases from V and 5 from J; bases not matched to a gene: 11. CDR3 bases: TGTGCCAGCAGCGTAGGACCCGCAGACCGGGGGGACGAGCAGTACTTC. Translation gives CASSVGPADRGDEQYF. Drawing the rest from reference TRBV9 and TRBJ2-7, the complete variable domain is DSGVTQTPKHLITATGQRVTLRCSPRSGDLSVYWYQQSLDQGLQFLIQYYNGEERAKGNILERFSAQQFPDLHSELNLSSLELGDSALYFCASSVGPADRGDEQYFGPGTRLTVT.

This clonotype was counted ten times or more. The chain employs TRBV7-2 and TRBJ1-1, with 10 nucleotides matching TRBD1. CDR3 length: 15 amino acids. After removal of 5 bases from V and 6 bases from J, the junction contained 9 bases not matched to a gene. Germline V gives CDR1 SGHTA, CDR2 FQGNSA. CDR3 sequence: CASSPLPGTGAEAFF. DNA of the CDR3: TGTGCCAGCAGCCCGCTACCTGGGACAGGGGCTGAAGCTTTCTTT. The variable domain in full, completed from reference TRBV7-2 and TRBJ1-1, reads GAGVSQSPSNKVTEKGKDVELRCDPISGHTALYWYRQSLGQGLEFLIYFQGNSAPDKSGLPSDRFSAERTGGSVSTLTIQRTQQEDSAVYLCASSPLPGTGAEAFFGQGTRLTVV.

This clonotype was found many times. The chain recombines TRBV28 with TRBJ2-5, with D unresolved. V lost 2 bases, J lost 3 bases, and 7 bases lay in between. The CDR3 has 13 residues. CDR1 and CDR2 from the germline V gene are MDHEN and SYDVKM. The CDR3 is CASSLPDEETQYF. As DNA, the CDR3 is TGTGCCAGCAGTTTACCAGATGAAGAGACCCAGTACTTC.

This clonotype has a count of ten or more. This chain links TRBV7-6 with TRBJ2-5; D is uncertain. This CDR3 is built from 9 residues. CDR1 SGHVS and CDR2 FNYEAQ come from the germline V gene. V was pared by 7 bases and J by 3 bases, with 0 bases between. The CDR3 nucleotides read TGTGCCAGCAAAGAGACCCAGTACTTC. Translated: CASKETQYF.

In its sample, this clonotype was seen many times. The gene calls are TRBV5-5 and TRBJ2-5, with D unresolved. Germline CDR1 and CDR2: SGHKS and YYEKEE (reference sequence). This CDR3 comprises 13 residues. Trimming removed 2 bases from V and 5 bases from J, with 10 bases in between. CDR3 loop: CASSFWGGETQYF. In DNA form, the CDR3 reads TGTGCCAGCAGCTTCTGGGGTGGCGAGACCCAGTACTTC. Full variable domain (remainder filled in from reference TRBV5-5 and TRBJ2-5): DAGVTQSPTHLIKTRGQQVTLRCSPISGHKSVSWYQQVLGQGPQFIFQYYEKEERGRGNFPDRFSARQFPNYSSELNVNALLLGDSALYLCASSFWGGETQYFGPGTRLLVL.

This clonotype was picked up a small number of times. V usage is TRBV7-2 and J usage is TRBJ2-7; D is perhaps TRBD1 (6 bases). Germline values: CDR1 SGHTA, CDR2 FQGNSA. The CDR3 spans 15 residues. Trimming removed 5 bases from V and 5 bases from J, with 19 bases in between. The CDR3 DNA sequence: TGTGCCAGCAGCCCAATGGGGGCAGGGCCTAACGAGCAGTACTTC. Its translation is CASSPMGAGPNEQYF.

This clonotype appeared many times. One junction end does not reproduce the germline sequence, and a read error may be involved. V and J are TRBV7-6 and TRBJ2-5; D perhaps matches TRBD2 (6 bases). Germline V gives CDR1 SGHVS, CDR2 FNYEAQ. There are 14 residues in the CDR3. CDR3 in DNA: TGTGCCAGCACCTTACACGGAGGGCAAGAGACCCAGTACTTC. This codes for CASTLHGGQETQYF.